This TCR beta chain comes out of a study of T cells in Graves' hyperthyroidism and ophthalmopathy. The V and J ends lost 6 bases and 6 bases respectively, with 23 bases between them. Per germline, CDR1 SGHRS and CDR2 YFSETQ. The length of the CDR3 is 16 residues. The investigators amplified TCR beta CDR3 regions from RNA transcripts. HTBI primers drove first-round RT-PCR of the TCR CDR3. TCRdb reprocessed the multiplex PCR reads via MiXCR and lists one record per CDR3 protein. This sample carries under 600,000 distinct CDR3 sequences, approximately 15% of them seen once, and the ten largest clones take approximately 3.5%. This clonotype showed up many times.

The chain employs TRBV5-1 and TRBJ2-3; perhaps D is TRBD1 or TRBD2 (6 bases each). The sequence was obtained from a woman aged 40-49 years with Graves' ophthalmopathy. The sample was blood. DNA of the CDR3: TGCGCCAGCAAGATAGTAGGGGGGACAATGGGGGATACGCAGTATTTT. It is translated as CASKIVGGTMGDTQYF. Full variable domain (missing parts from reference TRBV5-1 and TRBJ2-3): KAGVTQTPRYLIKTRGQQVTLSCSPISGHRSVSWYQQTPGQGLQFLFEYFSETQRNKGNFPGRFSGRQFSNSRSEMNVSTLELGDSALYLCASKIVGGTMGDTQYFGPGTRLTVL.